This T cell receptor beta chain was identified in a study of response to subunit inactivated influenza vaccine. Points from the study as a whole: Authors suggested that a seasonal influenza vaccination recruits few new T cells each time.

This clonotype showed up just a few times. The antigen remains undetermined. CDR1 and CDR2 (germline): SGHDT, YYEEEE. The ends were cut back, 1 base at V and 2 bases at J, with 10 bases in the middle. This CDR3 comprises 15 residues. In TCRdb, the RT-PCR reads were re-called with MiXCR into one record per CDR3 protein. The sample consists of roughly 780,000 distinct CDR3 sequences, about a fifth of them appearing once. Specimen: PBMCs from blood, collected less than 6 days after vaccination. The rearrangement links TRBV5-6 to TRBJ2-1; D unclear. The receptor was isolated from a man aged 50-59 years who received an inactivated influenza vaccine. The CDR3 DNA follows: TGTGCCAGCAGCTTGAGGGCCCCCACCTACAATGAGCAGTTCTTC. As protein: CASSLRAPTYNEQFF.